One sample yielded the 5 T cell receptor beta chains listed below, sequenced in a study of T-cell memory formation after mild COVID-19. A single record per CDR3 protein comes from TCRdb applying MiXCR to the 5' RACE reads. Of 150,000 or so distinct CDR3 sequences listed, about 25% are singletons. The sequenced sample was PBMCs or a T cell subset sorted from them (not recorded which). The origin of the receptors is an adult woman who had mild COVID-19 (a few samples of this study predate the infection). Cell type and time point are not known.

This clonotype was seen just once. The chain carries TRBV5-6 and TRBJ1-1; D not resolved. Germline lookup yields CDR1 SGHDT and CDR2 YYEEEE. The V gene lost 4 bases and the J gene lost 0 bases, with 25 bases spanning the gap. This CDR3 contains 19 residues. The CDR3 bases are TGTGCCAGCAGCAATTCCGTTTCCAGGACGGCTCAGATGAACACTGAAGCTTTCTTT. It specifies CASSNSVSRTAQMNTEAFF.

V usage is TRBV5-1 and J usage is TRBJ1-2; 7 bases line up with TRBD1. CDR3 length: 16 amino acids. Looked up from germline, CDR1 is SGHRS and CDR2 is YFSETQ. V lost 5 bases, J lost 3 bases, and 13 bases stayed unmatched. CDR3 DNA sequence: TGCGCCAGCAGTGCCGGGACAGACGGAACTTACTATGGCTACACCTTC. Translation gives CASSAGTDGTYYGYTF.

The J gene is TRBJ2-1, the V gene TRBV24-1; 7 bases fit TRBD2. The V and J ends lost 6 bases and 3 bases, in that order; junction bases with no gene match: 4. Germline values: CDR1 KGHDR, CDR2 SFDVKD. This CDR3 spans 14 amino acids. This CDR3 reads CATSSGEGYNEQFF. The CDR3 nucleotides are TGTGCCACCAGTAGCGGGGAGGGCTACAATGAGCAGTTCTTC.

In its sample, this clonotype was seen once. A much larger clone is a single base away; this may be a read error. The CDR3 reads CSSSLVTTGGRVNTEAFF. CDR3 in DNA: TGTTCCAGCAGCTTAGTAACCACAGGGGGCAGGGTGAACACTGAAGCTTTCTTT. The chain combines TRBV7-2 with TRBJ1-1; 9 bases agree with TRBD1. Germline V CDR1 and CDR2: SGHTA, FQGNSA. This CDR3 spans 18 amino acids.

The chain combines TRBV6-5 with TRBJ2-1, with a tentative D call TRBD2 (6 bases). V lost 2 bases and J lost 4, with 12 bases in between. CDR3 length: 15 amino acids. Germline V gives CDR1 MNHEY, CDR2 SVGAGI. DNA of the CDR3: TGTGCCAGCAGTTACGGGGCGGGAAGGTACAATGAGCAGTTCTTC. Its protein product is CASSYGAGRYNEQFF.